This T cell receptor beta chain was obtained from a study of T cell responses to AZD1222 COVID-19 vaccine. Study-level points and caveats: Samples come after the peak T cell response, not at day 14. There were vaccine-associated CD4 TCRs across spike, dominant at 160-218 and 743-854. Epitopes outside B.1.351 and B.1.1.7 mutated regions reportedly drew nearly half of spike TCRs.

Concerning this clone: Its antigen is not identified.

Libraries were prepared by immunoSEQ multiplex PCR; TCRdb keeps only in-frame clonotypes and omits some of them. The sample has some 200,000 clones; 90% to 95% are singletons. The CDR3 contains 14 residues. Per the germline V gene, CDR1 is SGHRS and CDR2 is YFSETQ. Trimming removed 4 bases from V and 4 bases from J, with 12 bases in between. The chain carries TRBV5-1 and TRBJ1-3; the D is unclear. This sample comprised peripheral blood, obtained on day 0 of MenACWY control vaccination. The receptor's source is an adult in good health. The CDR3 here is CASSPGNTGNTIYF. The DNA of the CDR3 is TGCGCCAGCAGCCCAGGAAATACGGGAAACACCATATATTTT.